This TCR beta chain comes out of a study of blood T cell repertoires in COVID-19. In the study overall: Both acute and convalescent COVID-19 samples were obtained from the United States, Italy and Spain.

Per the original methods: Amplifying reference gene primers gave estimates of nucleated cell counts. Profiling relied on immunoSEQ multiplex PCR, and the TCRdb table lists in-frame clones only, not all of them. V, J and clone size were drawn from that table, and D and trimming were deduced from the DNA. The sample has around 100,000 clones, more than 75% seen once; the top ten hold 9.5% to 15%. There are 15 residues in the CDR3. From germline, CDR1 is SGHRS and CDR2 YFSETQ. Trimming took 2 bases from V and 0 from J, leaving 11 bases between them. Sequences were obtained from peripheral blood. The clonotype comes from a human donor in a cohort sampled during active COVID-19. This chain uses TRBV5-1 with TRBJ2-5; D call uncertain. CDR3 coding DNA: TGCGCCAGCAGCTTCGGCGGAACGTACCAAGAGACCCAGTACTTC. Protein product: CASSFGGTYQETQYF.